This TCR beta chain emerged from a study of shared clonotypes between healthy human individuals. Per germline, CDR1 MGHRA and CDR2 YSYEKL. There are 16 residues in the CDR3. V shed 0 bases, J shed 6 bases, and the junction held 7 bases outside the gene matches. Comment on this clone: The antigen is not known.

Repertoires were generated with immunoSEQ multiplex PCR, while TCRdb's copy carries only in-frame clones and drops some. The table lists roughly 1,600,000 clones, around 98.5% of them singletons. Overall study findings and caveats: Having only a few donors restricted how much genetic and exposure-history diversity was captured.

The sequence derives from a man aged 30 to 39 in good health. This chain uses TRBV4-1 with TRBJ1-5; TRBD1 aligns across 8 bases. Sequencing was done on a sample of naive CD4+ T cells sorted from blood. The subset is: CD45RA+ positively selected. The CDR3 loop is CASSQDPQGAGQPQHF. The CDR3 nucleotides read TGCGCCAGCAGCCAAGATCCGCAGGGGGCTGGTCAGCCCCAGCATTTT.